This T cell receptor beta chain was documented in a study of blood T cell repertoires in COVID-19. Using immunoSEQ multiplex PCR, the repertoire was profiled, and TCRdb retains in-frame clones only, with some absent. Of under 200,000 clones listed, around four fifths are singletons. The CDR3 loop spans 12 amino acids. Trimming removed 0 bases from V and 4 bases from J, with 4 bases in between. This chain connects TRBV12-3 or TRBV12-4 to TRBJ2-7; no clear D. The receptor was isolated from a man aged 35 to 55 who had recovered from COVID-19. Sequencing was performed on peripheral blood. The CDR3 region is CASSLAVYEQYF. DNA for the CDR3: TGTGCCAGCAGTTTAGCCGTATACGAGCAGTACTTC.